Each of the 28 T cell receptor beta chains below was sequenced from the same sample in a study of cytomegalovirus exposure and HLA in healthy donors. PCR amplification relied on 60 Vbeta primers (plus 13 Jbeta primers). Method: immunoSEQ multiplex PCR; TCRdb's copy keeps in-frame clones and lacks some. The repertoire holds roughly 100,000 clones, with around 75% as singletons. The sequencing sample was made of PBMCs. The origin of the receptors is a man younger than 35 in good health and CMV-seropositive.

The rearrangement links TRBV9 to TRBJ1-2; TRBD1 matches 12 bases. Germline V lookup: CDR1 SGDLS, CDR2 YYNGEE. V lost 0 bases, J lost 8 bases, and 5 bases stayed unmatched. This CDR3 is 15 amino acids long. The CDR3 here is CASSVGGQGARGYTF. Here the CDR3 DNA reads TGTGCCAGCAGCGTAGGGGGACAGGGGGCGCGGGGCTACACCTTC.

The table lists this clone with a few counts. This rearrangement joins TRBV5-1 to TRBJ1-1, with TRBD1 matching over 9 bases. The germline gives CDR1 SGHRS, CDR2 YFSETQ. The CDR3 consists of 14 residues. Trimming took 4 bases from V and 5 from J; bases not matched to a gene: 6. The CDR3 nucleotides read TGCGCCAGCAGCCTAAGGGACAGGGTAACTGAAGCTTTCTTT. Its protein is CASSLRDRVTEAFF.

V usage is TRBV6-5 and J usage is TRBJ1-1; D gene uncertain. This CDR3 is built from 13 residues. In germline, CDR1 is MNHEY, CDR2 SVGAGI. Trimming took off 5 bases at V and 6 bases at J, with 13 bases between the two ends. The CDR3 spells CASSTVTSPEAFF. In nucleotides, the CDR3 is TGTGCCAGCAGTACGGTCACCTCACCTGAAGCTTTCTTT.

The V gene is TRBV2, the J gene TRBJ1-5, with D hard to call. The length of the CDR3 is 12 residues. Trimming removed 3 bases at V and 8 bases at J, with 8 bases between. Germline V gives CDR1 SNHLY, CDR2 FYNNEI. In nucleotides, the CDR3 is TGTGCCAGCAGTGACGGGTTAGAGCCCCAGCATTTT. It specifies CASSDGLEPQHF.

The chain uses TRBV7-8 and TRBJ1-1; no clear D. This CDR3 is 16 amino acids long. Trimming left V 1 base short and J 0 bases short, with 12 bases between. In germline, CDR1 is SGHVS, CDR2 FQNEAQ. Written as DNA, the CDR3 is TGTGCCAGCAGCTTAGGAGGGAGGACGGTGAACACTGAAGCTTTCTTT. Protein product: CASSLGGRTVNTEAFF.

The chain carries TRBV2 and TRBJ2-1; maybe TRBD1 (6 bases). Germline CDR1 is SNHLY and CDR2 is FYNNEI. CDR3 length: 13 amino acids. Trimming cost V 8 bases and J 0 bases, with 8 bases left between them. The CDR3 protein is CASGQSSYNEQFF. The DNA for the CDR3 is TGTGCCAGCGGACAGAGCTCCTACAATGAGCAGTTCTTC.

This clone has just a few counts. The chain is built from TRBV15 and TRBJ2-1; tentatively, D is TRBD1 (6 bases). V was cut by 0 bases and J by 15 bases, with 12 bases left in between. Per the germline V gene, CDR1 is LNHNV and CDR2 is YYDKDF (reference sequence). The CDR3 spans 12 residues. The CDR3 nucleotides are TGTGCCACCAGCAGAGATAACAGGGTTGCGTTCTTC. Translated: CATSRDNRVAFF.

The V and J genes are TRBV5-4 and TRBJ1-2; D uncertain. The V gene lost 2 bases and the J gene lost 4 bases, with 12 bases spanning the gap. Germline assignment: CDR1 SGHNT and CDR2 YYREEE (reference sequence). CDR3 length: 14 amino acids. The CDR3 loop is CASSFSGFSYGYTF. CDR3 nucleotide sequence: TGTGCCAGCAGCTTTTCGGGTTTTAGCTATGGCTACACCTTC.

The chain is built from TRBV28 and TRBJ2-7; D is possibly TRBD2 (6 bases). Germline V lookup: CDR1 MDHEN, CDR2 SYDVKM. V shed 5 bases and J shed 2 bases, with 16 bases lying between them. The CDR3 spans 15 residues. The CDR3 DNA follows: TGTGCCAGCAGTGCCCGCGGGGCAGGAACCTACGAGCAGTACTTC. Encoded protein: CASSARGAGTYEQYF. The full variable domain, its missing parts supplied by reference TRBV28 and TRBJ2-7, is DVKVTQSSRYLVKRTGEKVFLECVQDMDHENMFWYRQDPGLGLRLIYFSYDVKMKEKGDIPEGYSVSREKKERFSLILESASTNQTSMYLCASSARGAGTYEQYFGPGTRLTVT.

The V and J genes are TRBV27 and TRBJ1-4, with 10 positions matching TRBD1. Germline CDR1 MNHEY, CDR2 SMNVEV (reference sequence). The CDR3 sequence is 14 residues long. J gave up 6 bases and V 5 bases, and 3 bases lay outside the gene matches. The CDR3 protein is CASSRTGGYEKLFF. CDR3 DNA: TGTGCCAGCAGTCGGACAGGGGGTTATGAAAAACTGTTTTTT. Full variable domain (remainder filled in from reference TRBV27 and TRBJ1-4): EAQVTQNPRYLITVTGKKLTVTCSQNMNHEYMSWYRQDPGLGLRQIYYSMNVEVTDKGDVPEGYKVSRKEKRNFPLILESPSPNQTSLYFCASSRTGGYEKLFFGSGTQLSVL.

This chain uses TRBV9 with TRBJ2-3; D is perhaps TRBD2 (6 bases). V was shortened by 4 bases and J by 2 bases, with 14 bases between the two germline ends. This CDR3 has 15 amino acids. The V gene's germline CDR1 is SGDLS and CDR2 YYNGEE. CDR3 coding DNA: TGTGCCAGCAGCCCATCGGACTATTCCACAGATACGCAGTATTTT. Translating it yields CASSPSDYSTDTQYF. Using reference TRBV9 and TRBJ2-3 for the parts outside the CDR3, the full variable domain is DSGVTQTPKHLITATGQRVTLRCSPRSGDLSVYWYQQSLDQGLQFLIQYYNGEERAKGNILERFSAQQFPDLHSELNLSSLELGDSALYFCASSPSDYSTDTQYFGPGTRLTVL.

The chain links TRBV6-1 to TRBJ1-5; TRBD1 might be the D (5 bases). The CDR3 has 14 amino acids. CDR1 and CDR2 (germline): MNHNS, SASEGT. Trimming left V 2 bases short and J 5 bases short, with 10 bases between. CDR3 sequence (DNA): TGTGCCAGCAGTGAATGGAGGGGAGATCAGCCCCAGCATTTT. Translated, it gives CASSEWRGDQPQHF.

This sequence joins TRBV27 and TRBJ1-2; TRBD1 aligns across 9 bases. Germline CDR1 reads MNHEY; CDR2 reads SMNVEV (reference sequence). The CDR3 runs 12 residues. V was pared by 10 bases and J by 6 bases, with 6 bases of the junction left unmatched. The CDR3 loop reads CATTGGGDGYTF. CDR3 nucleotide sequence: TGTGCCACCACAGGGGGCGGCGATGGCTACACCTTC.

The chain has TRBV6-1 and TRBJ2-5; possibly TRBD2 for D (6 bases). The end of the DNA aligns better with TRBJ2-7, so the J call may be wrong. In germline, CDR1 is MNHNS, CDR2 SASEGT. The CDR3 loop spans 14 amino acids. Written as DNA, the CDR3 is TGTGCCAGCAGTGAATTGGGGGGTTCCTACGAGCAGTACTTC. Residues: CASSELGGSYEQYF.

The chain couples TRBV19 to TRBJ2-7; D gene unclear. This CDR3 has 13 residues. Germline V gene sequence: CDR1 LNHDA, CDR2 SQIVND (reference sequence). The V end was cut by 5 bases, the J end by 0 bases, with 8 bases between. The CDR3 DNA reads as TGTGCCAGTAGTCCAGACATCTCCTACGAGCAGTACTTC. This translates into CASSPDISYEQYF.

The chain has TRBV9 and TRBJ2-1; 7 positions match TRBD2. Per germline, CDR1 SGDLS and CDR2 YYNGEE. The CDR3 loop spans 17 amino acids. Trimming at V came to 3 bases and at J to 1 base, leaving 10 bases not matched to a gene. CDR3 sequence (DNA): TGTGCCAGCAGCGCCAGTGGGGGGGGGATATCCTACAATGAGCAGTTCTTC. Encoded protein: CASSASGGGISYNEQFF.

CDR3 amino acids: CASSYSGGSQETQYF. CDR3 DNA: TGTGCCAGCAGCTATAGCGGGGGAAGCCAAGAGACCCAGTACTTC. The V and J genes are TRBV2 and TRBJ2-5; 9 bases agree with TRBD2. The length of the CDR3 is 15 residues. Looked up from germline, CDR1 is SNHLY and CDR2 is FYNNEI. Trimming removed 6 bases from V and 1 base from J; junction bases left unmatched: 6.

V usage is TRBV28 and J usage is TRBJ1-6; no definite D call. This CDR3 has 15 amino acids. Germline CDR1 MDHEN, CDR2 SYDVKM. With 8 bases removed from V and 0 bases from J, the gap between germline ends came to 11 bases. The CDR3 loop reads CASHGSSSYNSPLHF. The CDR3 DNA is TGTGCCAGCCATGGGTCTAGCTCCTATAATTCACCCCTCCACTTT.

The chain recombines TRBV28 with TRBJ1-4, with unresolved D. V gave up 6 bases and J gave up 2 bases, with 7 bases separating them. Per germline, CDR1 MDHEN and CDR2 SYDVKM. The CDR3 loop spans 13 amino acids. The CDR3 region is CASRTTTNEKLFF. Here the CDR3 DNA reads TGTGCCAGCAGGACTACTACTAATGAAAAACTGTTTTTT.

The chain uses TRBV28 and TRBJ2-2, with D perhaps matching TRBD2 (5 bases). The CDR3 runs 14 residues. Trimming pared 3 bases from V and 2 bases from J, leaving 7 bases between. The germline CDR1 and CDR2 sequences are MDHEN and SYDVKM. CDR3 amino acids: CASSFWTNTGELFF. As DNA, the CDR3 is TGTGCCAGCAGTTTCTGGACTAACACCGGGGAGCTGTTTTTT.

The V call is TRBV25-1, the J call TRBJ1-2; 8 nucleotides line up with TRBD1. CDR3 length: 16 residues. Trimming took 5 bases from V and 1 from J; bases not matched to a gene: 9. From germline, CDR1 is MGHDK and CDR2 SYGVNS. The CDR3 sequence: CASSYHSGGFNYGYTF. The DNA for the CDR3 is TGTGCCAGCAGTTACCATTCAGGGGGCTTTAACTATGGCTACACCTTC.

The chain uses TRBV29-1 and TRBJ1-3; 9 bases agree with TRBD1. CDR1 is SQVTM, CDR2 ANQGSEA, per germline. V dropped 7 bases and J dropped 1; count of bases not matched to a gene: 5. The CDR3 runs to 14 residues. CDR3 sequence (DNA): TGCAGCGCTAAAGGACAGGGGTCTGGAAACACCATATATTTT. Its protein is CSAKGQGSGNTIYF. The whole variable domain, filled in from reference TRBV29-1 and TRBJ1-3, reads SAVISQKPSRDICQRGTSLTIQCQVDSQVTMMFWYRQQPGQSLTLIATANQGSEATYESGFVIDKFPISRPNLTFSTLTVSNMSPEDSSIYLCSAKGQGSGNTIYFGEGSWLTVV.

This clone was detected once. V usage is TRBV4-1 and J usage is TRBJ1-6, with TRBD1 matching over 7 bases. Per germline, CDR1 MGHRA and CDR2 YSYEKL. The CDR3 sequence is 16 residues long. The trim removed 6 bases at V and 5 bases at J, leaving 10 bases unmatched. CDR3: CASSVLFTGDNSPLHF. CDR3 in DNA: TGCGCCAGCAGTGTCCTATTCACAGGGGATAATTCACCCCTCCACTTT.

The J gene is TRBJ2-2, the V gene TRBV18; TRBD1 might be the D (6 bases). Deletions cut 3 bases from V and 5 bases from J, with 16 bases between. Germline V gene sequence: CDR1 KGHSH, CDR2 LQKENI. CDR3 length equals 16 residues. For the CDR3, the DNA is TGTGCCAGCTCACCCCTACCAAGTGACAGGACCGGGGAGCTGTTTTTT. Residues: CASSPLPSDRTGELFF.

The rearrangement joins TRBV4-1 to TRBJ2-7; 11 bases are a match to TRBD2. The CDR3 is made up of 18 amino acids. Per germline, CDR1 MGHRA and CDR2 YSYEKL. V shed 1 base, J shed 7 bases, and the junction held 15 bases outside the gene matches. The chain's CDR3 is CASSQVPSGGSRAGEQYF. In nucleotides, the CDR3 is TGCGCCAGCAGCCAAGTGCCTAGCGGGGGGTCCCGCGCCGGAGAGCAGTACTTC.

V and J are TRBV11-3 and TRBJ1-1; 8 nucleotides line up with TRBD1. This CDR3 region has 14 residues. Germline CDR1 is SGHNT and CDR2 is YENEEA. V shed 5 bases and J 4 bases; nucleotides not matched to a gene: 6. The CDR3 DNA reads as TGTGCCAGCAGCAGAGACAGGGGTTCCACTGAAGCTTTCTTT. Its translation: CASSRDRGSTEAFF. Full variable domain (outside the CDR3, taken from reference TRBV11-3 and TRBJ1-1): EAGVVQSPRYKIIEKKQPVAFWCNPISGHNTLYWYLQNLGQGPELLIRYENEEAVDDSQLPKDRFSAERLKGVDSTLKIQPAELGDSAVYLCASSRDRGSTEAFFGQGTRLTVV.

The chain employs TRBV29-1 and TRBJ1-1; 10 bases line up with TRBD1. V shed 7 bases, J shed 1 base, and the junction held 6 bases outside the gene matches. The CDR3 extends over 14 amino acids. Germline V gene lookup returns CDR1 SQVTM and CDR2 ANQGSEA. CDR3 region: CSGGRQGANTEAFF. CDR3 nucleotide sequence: TGCAGCGGAGGGAGACAGGGGGCGAACACTGAAGCTTTCTTT.

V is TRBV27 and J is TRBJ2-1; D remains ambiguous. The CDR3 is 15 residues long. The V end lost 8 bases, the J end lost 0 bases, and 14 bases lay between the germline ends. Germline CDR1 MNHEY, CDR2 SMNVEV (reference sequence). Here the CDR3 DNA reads TGTGCCAGCGGCCTCGACCGGAGCTCCTACAATGAGCAGTTCTTC. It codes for CASGLDRSSYNEQFF.